This TCR beta chain was obtained from a study of CD8+ T cells in alopecia areata. Sequencing templates came from extracted RNA that was reverse transcribed into cDNA. Sequencing used immunoSEQ multiplex PCR; TCRdb keeps in-frame clones, though not all of them. The profile shows tens of thousands of clones, roughly 80% of them singletons. Germline CDR1 is SGDLS and CDR2 is YYNGEE. The trim removed 5 bases at V and 8 bases at J, leaving 4 bases unmatched. CDR3 length: 12 amino acids. Patients with alopecia areata provided lesional scalp punch biopsies as well as peripheral blood. The chain employs TRBV9 and TRBJ1-2; 9 bases line up with TRBD1. The clonotype comes from a human donor with alopecia areata. The sequenced sample was NKG2D-low CD8+ T cells sorted from blood. CDR3 region: CASSGTGQGYTF. The CDR3 nucleotides read TGTGCCAGCAGTGGGACAGGGCAAGGCTACACCTTC.